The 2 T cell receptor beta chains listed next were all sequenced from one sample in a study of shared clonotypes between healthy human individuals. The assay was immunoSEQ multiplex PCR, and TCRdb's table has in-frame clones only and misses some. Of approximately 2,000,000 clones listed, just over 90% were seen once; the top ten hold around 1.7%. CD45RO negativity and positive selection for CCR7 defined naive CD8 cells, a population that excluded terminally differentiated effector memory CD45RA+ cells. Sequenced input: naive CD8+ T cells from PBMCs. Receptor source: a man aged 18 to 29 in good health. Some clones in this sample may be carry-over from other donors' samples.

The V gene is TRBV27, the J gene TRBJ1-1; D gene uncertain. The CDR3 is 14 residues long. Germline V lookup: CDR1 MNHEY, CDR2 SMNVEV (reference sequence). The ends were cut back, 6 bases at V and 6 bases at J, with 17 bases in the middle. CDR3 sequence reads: CASRITVGKPEAFF. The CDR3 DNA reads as TGTGCCAGCAGGATTACCGTGGGAAAGCCTGAAGCTTTCTTT.

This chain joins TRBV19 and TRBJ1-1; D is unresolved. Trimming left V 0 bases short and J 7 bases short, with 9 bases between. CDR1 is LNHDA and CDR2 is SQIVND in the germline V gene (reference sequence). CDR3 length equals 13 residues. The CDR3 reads CASSIDAADEAFF. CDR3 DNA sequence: TGTGCCAGTAGTATAGACGCTGCGGATGAAGCTTTCTTT.